This is a list of T cell receptor beta chains from one sample in a study of T cells in localized non-small cell lung cancer. This table comes from immunoSEQ multiplex PCR, and its TCRdb copy is limited to in-frame clones, with some not included. The sample shows about 25,000 clones, approximately 92% of them seen only once. Here the sequenced sample was peripheral blood, taken before any cancer treatment. Receptors were obtained from a man aged 35 to 70 with stage III squamous cell lung carcinoma. The CDR3 runs from the conserved cysteine through the conserved F or W. A D gene is named only where the DNA matches it firmly. Clone size is given for some rows only: seen once, a few or many times, or a class if the clone is expanded.

D gene: -
clone size: -
J gene: TRBJ1-1
V gene: TRBV9
CDR3 protein: CASSVGWPPNTEAFF
CDR3 DNA: TGTGCCAGCAGCGTAGGGTGGCCGCCGAACACTGAAGCTTTCTTT

D gene: -
clone size: -
J gene: TRBJ1-5
V gene: TRBV18
CDR3 protein: CASSPDGVNQPQHF
CDR3 DNA: TGTGCCAGCTCTCCTGACGGGGTTAATCAGCCCCAGCATTTT

D gene: -
clone size: -
J gene: TRBJ1-6
V gene: TRBV19
CDR3 protein: CASSIARRNSPLHF
CDR3 DNA: TGTGCCAGTAGTATAGCGAGGCGCAATTCACCCCTCCACTTT

D gene: -
clone size: -
J gene: TRBJ2-3
V gene: TRBV4-1
CDR3 protein: CASSQGTLLTDTQYF
CDR3 DNA: TGCGCCAGCAGCCAAGGGACTTTGCTCACAGATACGCAGTATTTT

D gene: -
clone size: -
J gene: TRBJ2-7
V gene: TRBV19
CDR3 protein: CASSPRGTYEQYF
CDR3 DNA: TGTGCCAGTAGTCCCCGGGGGACCTACGAGCAGTACTTC

D gene: -
clone size: once
J gene: TRBJ1-1
V gene: TRBV11-2
CDR3 protein: CASSLREDTEAFF
CDR3 DNA: TGTGCCAGCAGCTTGAGGGAGGACACTGAAGCTTTCTTT

D gene: -
clone size: -
J gene: TRBJ2-5
V gene: TRBV5-1
CDR3 protein: CASSLSRETQYF
CDR3 DNA: TGCGCCAGCAGTCTGAGTCGGGAGACCCAGTACTTC

D gene: TRBD1
clone size: -
J gene: TRBJ2-5
V gene: TRBV5-6
CDR3 protein: CASSAGTGWQTQYF
CDR3 DNA: TGTGCCAGCAGCGCCGGGACAGGTTGGCAGACCCAGTACTTC

D gene: -
clone size: -
J gene: TRBJ2-7
V gene: TRBV30
CDR3 protein: CAWKRVFTYEQYF
CDR3 DNA: TGTGCCTGGAAGAGAGTGTTCACCTACGAGCAGTACTTC

D gene: -
clone size: -
J gene: TRBJ2-6
V gene: TRBV5-4
CDR3 protein: CASSLQQGLIGANVLTF
CDR3 DNA: TGTGCCAGCAGCTTACAACAGGGCTTAATTGGGGCCAACGTCCTGACTTTC

D gene: -
clone size: -
J gene: TRBJ1-2
V gene: TRBV5-6
CDR3 protein: CASSYGPGGSYGYTF
CDR3 DNA: TGTGCCAGCAGCTATGGCCCCGGGGGCAGCTATGGCTACACCTTC

D gene: -
clone size: -
J gene: TRBJ2-6
V gene: TRBV11-1
CDR3 protein: CASSLAETSGANVLTF
CDR3 DNA: TGTGCCAGCAGCTTAGCGGAGACCTCTGGGGCCAACGTCCTGACTTTC

D gene: TRBD2
clone size: -
J gene: TRBJ2-7
V gene: TRBV7-2
CDR3 protein: CASSLDSGLGGEQYF
CDR3 DNA: TGTGCCAGCAGCTTAGATTCGGGACTAGGCGGGGAGCAGTACTTC

D gene: TRBD2
clone size: -
J gene: TRBJ2-5
V gene: TRBV7-2
CDR3 protein: CASSTGLAGAGETQYF
CDR3 DNA: TGTGCCAGCAGCACCGGACTAGCGGGAGCGGGAGAGACCCAGTACTTC

D gene: TRBD2
clone size: once
J gene: TRBJ2-3
V gene: TRBV4-3
CDR3 protein: CASSQGTSGIGTDTQYF
CDR3 DNA: TGCGCCAGCAGCCAAGGGACTAGCGGGATCGGCACAGATACGCAGTATTTT

D gene: TRBD1
clone size: once
J gene: TRBJ1-6
V gene: TRBV18
CDR3 protein: CASSPGQGYSPLHF
CDR3 DNA: TGTGCCAGCTCACCGGGACAGGGGTACTCACCCCTCCACTTT

D gene: -
clone size: -
J gene: TRBJ1-1
V gene: TRBV7-9
CDR3 protein: CASSLLREQAFF
CDR3 DNA: TGTGCCAGCAGCTTACTCAGGGAACAAGCTTTCTTT

D gene: -
clone size: -
J gene: TRBJ2-2
V gene: TRBV6-1
CDR3 protein: CASILGITGELFF
CDR3 DNA: TGTGCCAGCATTCTGGGGATTACCGGGGAGCTGTTTTTT

D gene: -
clone size: -
J gene: TRBJ2-1
V gene: TRBV11-3
CDR3 protein: CASSLGSRYNEQFF
CDR3 DNA: TGTGCCAGCAGCTTGGGTTCCCGATACAATGAGCAGTTCTTC

D gene: -
clone size: once
J gene: TRBJ1-5
V gene: TRBV6-6
CDR3 protein: CASRPLRVSNQPQHF
CDR3 DNA: TGTGCCAGCAGACCACTCCGGGTTAGCAATCAGCCCCAGCATTTT

D gene: -
clone size: -
J gene: TRBJ2-3
V gene: TRBV7-2
CDR3 protein: CASSVGTLHSDTQYF
CDR3 DNA: TGTGCCAGCAGCGTCGGGACACTTCACTCAGATACGCAGTATTTT

D gene: -
clone size: once
J gene: TRBJ1-1
V gene: TRBV14
CDR3 protein: CASSQVFGVGRTEAFF
CDR3 DNA: TGTGCCAGCAGCCAAGTTTTCGGGGTCGGACGCACTGAAGCTTTCTTT

D gene: -
clone size: -
J gene: TRBJ1-1
V gene: TRBV28
CDR3 protein: CASSLSTGKNTEAFF
CDR3 DNA: TGTGCCAGCAGTTTGTCAACAGGGAAAAACACTGAAGCTTTCTTT

D gene: TRBD1
clone size: -
J gene: TRBJ1-2
V gene: TRBV20-1
CDR3 protein: CSAQGGYGYTF
CDR3 DNA: TGCAGTGCCCAGGGGGGATACGGCTACACCTTC

D gene: -
clone size: -
J gene: TRBJ1-6
V gene: TRBV9
CDR3 protein: CASSVVGTAWSPLHF
CDR3 DNA: TGTGCCAGCAGCGTAGTTGGGACCGCCTGGTCACCCCTCCACTTT

D gene: -
clone size: -
J gene: TRBJ2-6
V gene: TRBV7-3
CDR3 protein: CASSLVSSGANVLTF
CDR3 DNA: TGTGCCAGCAGCTTAGTGAGCTCTGGGGCCAACGTCCTGACTTTC

D gene: -
clone size: -
J gene: TRBJ1-2
V gene: TRBV6-1
CDR3 protein: CASSEGSGPYGYTF
CDR3 DNA: TGTGCCAGCAGTGAGGGCTCCGGGCCCTATGGCTACACCTTC

D gene: -
clone size: -
J gene: TRBJ1-1
V gene: TRBV5-6
CDR3 protein: CASSFRVGVMNTEAFF
CDR3 DNA: TGTGCCAGCAGCTTTCGGGTAGGGGTCATGAACACTGAAGCTTTCTTT

D gene: TRBD1
clone size: -
J gene: TRBJ1-6
V gene: TRBV6-5
CDR3 protein: CASRPDRGNAPLHF
CDR3 DNA: TGTGCCAGCAGACCTGACAGGGGTAATGCACCCCTCCACTTT

D gene: -
clone size: -
J gene: TRBJ2-1
V gene: TRBV5-5
CDR3 protein: CASTPGGSSSYNEQFF
CDR3 DNA: TGTGCCAGCACCCCCGGGGGTTCGAGCTCCTACAATGAGCAGTTCTTC

D gene: -
clone size: -
J gene: TRBJ2-3
V gene: TRBV12-5
CDR3 protein: CASAMPPAVTQYF
CDR3 DNA: TGTGCTAGCGCAATGCCTCCAGCTGTTACGCAGTATTTT

D gene: TRBD1
clone size: -
J gene: TRBJ1-2
V gene: TRBV12-5
CDR3 protein: CASGLATGVGGYTF
CDR3 DNA: TGTGCTAGTGGTTTGGCCACAGGGGTAGGTGGCTACACCTTC

D gene: -
clone size: -
J gene: TRBJ1-6
V gene: TRBV9
CDR3 protein: CASSVVGGREAPLHF
CDR3 DNA: TGTGCCAGCAGCGTAGTTGGAGGCAGGGAGGCACCCCTCCACTTT

D gene: -
clone size: -
J gene: TRBJ2-1
V gene: TRBV10-3
CDR3 protein: CAISEGPRGNEQFF
CDR3 DNA: TGTGCCATCAGTGAGGGACCCCGAGGCAATGAGCAGTTCTTC

D gene: -
clone size: -
J gene: TRBJ2-7
V gene: TRBV27
CDR3 protein: CASSLGPGFSYEQYF
CDR3 DNA: TGTGCCAGCAGTTTAGGGCCGGGTTTCTCCTACGAGCAGTACTTC

D gene: TRBD1
clone size: -
J gene: TRBJ1-5
V gene: TRBV30
CDR3 protein: CAWSGTGVQPQHF
CDR3 DNA: TGTGCCTGGAGTGGAACAGGGGTCCAGCCCCAGCATTTT

D gene: -
clone size: -
J gene: TRBJ1-6
V gene: TRBV11-2
CDR3 protein: CASSFRGGNSPLHF
CDR3 DNA: TGTGCCAGCAGCTTCAGGGGAGGTAATTCACCCCTCCACTTT

D gene: -
clone size: -
J gene: TRBJ1-5
V gene: TRBV7-8
CDR3 protein: CASSLAGQPQHF
CDR3 DNA: TGTGCCAGCAGCTTAGCGGGCCAACCCCAGCATTTT

D gene: TRBD2
clone size: -
J gene: TRBJ2-7
V gene: TRBV9
CDR3 protein: CASSPRGSGRTYEQYF
CDR3 DNA: TGTGCCAGCAGCCCCCGGGGTAGCGGGAGGACGTACGAGCAGTACTTC

D gene: -
clone size: -
J gene: TRBJ1-6
V gene: TRBV13
CDR3 protein: CASSSRQTLNSPLHF
CDR3 DNA: TGTGCCAGCAGCTCGAGACAGACCCTCAATTCACCCCTCCACTTT

D gene: -
clone size: once
J gene: TRBJ2-1
V gene: TRBV11-3
CDR3 protein: CASSRGGRNEQFF
CDR3 DNA: TGTGCCAGCAGCCGAGGTGGGCGCAATGAGCAGTTCTTC

D gene: -
clone size: -
J gene: TRBJ1-6
V gene: TRBV6-1
CDR3 protein: CASSEGPGAGALHF
CDR3 DNA: TGTGCCAGCAGTGAAGGGCCAGGGGCAGGGGCCCTCCACTTT